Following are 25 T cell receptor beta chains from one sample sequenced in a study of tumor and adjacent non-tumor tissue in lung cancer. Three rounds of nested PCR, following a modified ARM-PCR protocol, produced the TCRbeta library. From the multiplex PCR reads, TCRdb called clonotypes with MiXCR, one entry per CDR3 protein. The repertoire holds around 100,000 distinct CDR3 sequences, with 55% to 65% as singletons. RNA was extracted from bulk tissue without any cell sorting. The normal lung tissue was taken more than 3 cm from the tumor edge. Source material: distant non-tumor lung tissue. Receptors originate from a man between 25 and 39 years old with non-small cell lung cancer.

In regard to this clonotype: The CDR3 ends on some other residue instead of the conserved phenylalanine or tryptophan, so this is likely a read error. The chain's CDR3 is CASSGTGGAGANVLTL. The CDR3 DNA reads as TGTGCCAGCAGTGGGACAGGGGGCGCTGGGGCCAACGTCCTGACTTTA. The chain joins TRBV6-4 to TRBJ2-6; 11 bases line up with TRBD1. Germline CDR1 is MRHNA and CDR2 is SNTAGT. V shed 4 bases and J 2 bases; nucleotides not matched to a gene: 1. CDR3 length: 16 amino acids.

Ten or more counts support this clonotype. CDR3 in amino acids: CSARGGNEQFF. CDR3 nucleotide sequence: TGCAGTGCTAGAGGCGGCAATGAGCAGTTCTTC. The chain is built from TRBV20-1 and TRBJ2-1, with unresolved D. CDR1 is DFQATT and CDR2 is SNEGSKA in the germline V gene (reference sequence). The ends were cut back, 1 base at V and 6 bases at J, with 4 bases in the middle. The CDR3 contains 11 residues.

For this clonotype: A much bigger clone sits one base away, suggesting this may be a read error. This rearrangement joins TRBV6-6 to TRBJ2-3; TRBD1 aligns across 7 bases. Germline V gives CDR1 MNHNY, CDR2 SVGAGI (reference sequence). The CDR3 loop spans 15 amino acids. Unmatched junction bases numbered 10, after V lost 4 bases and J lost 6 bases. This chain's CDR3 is CASSFRQGRRDTQYF. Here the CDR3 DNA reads TGTGCCAGCAGTTTCCGACAGGGAAGAAGGGATACGCAGTATTTT.

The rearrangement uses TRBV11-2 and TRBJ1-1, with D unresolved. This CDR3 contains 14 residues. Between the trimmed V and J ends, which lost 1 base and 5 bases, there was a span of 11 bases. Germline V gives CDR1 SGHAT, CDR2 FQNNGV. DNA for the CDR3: TGTGCCAGCAGCTTAGCTGCATTGGAAACTGAAGCTTTCTTT. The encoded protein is CASSLAALETEAFF.

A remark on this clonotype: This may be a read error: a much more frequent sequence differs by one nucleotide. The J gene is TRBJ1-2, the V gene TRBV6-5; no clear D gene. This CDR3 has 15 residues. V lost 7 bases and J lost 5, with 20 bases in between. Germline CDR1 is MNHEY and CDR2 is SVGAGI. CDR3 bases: TGTGCCAGCACTTTAGGGATCACCCGTCAGTATGGCTACACCTTC. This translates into CASTLGITRQYGYTF.

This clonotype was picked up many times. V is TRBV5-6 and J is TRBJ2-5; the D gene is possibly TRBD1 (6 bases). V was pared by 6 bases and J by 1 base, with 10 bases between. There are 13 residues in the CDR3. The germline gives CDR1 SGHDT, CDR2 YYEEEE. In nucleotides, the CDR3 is TGTGCCAGCATGCGACAGGTCCAAGAGACCCAGTACTTC. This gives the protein CASMRQVQETQYF.

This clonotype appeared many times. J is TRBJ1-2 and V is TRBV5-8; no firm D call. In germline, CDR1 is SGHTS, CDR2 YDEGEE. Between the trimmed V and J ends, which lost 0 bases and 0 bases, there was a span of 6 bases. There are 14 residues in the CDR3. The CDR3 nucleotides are TGTGCCAGCAGCTTGGTCGTCGCTAACTATGGCTACACCTTC. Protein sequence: CASSLVVANYGYTF.

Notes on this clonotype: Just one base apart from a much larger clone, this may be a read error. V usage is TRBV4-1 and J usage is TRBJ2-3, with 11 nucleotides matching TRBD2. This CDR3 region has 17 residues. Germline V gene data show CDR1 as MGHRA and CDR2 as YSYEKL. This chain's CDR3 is CASGQDFTSGRKDTQYF. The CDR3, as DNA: TGCGCCAGCGGCCAAGACTTTACTAGCGGGAGAAAGGATACGCAGTATTTT.

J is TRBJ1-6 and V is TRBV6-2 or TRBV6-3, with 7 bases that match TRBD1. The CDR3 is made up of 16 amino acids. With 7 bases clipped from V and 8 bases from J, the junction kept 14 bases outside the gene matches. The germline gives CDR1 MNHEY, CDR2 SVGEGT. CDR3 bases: TGTGCCAGCACCGCTAACCGGGACAGAGCATATTCACCCCTCCACTTT. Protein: CASTANRDRAYSPLHF.

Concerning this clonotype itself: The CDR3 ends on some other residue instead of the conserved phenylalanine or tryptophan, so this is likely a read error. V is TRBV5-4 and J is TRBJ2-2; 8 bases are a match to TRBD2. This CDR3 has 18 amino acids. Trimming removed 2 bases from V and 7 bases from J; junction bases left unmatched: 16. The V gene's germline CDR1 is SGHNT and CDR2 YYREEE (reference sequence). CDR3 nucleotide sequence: TGTGCCAGCAGCTTTGGACTAGCAGGGGCTTGGTATAGCGGGGAGCTGTTTCTT. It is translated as CASSFGLAGAWYSGELFL.

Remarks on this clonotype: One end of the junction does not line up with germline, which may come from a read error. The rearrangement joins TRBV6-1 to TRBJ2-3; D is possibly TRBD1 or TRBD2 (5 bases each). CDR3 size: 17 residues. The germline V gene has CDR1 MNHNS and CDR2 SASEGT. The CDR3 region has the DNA TGCGCCAGCAGTGTCCTCGCAGGGAGATTCTTCACAGATACGCAGTTTTTT. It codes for CASSVLAGRFFTDTQFF.

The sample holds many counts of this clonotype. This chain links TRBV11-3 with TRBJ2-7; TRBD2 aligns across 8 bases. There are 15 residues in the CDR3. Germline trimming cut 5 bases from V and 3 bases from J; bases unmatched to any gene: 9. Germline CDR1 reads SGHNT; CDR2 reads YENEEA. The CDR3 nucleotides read TGTGCCAGCAGCCCGAACTCAGCGGGGGTCTACGAGCAGTACTTC. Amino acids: CASSPNSAGVYEQYF.

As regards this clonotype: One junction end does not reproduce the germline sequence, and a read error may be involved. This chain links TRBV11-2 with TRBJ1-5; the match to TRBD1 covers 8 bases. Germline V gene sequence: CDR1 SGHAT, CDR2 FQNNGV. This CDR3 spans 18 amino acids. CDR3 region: CASSSPLTDRDDNQLQHF. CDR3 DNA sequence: TGTGCCAGCAGCTCTCCCCTCACGGACAGGGATGACAATCAGCTCCAGCATTTT.

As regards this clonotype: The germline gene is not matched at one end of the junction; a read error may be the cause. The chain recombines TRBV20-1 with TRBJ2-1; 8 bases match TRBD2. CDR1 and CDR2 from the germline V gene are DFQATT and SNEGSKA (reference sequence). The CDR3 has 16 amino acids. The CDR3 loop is CSARDWISGAYNKQFF. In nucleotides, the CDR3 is TGCAGTGCTAGAGATTGGATTAGCGGGGCCTACAATAAGCAGTTCTTC.

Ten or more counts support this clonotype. The CDR3 bases are TGCAGTGCTACAGAGACAGGGGACACAGATACGCAGTATTTT. It translates to CSATETGDTDTQYF. The V and J genes are TRBV20-1 and TRBJ2-3; 8 nucleotides match TRBD1. The CDR3 is made up of 14 amino acids. Per the germline V gene, CDR1 is DFQATT and CDR2 is SNEGSKA (reference sequence). V was clipped by 4 bases and J by 2 bases; unmatched bases: 5.

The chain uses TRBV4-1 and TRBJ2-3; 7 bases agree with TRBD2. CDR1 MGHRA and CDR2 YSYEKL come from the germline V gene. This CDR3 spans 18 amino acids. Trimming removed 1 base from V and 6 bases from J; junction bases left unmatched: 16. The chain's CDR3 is CASSQVFGLVSPRDTQYF. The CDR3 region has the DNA TGCGCCAGCAGCCAAGTCTTCGGACTAGTATCCCCCCGGGATACGCAGTATTTT.

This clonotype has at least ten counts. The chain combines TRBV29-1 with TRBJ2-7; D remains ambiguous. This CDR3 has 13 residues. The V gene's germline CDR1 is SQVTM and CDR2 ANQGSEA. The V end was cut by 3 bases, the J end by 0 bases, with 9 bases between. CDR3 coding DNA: TGCAGCGTTGAGGTTGCAAACTCCTACGAGCAGTACTTC. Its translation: CSVEVANSYEQYF.

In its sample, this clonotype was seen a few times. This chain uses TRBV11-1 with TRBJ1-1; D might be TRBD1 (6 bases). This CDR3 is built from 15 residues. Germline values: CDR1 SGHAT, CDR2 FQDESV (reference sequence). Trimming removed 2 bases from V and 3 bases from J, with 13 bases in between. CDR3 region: CASSLYQGTDTEAFF. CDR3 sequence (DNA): TGTGCCAGCAGCTTATATCAGGGGACGGACACTGAAGCTTTCTTT.

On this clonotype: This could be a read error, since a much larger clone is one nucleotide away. The CDR3 is CTSSHPGLAGGPGYNEQSF. CDR3 nucleotides: TGCACCAGCAGCCACCCCGGACTAGCGGGGGGCCCGGGGTACAATGAGCAGTCCTTC. V is TRBV4-1 and J is TRBJ2-1, with 14 nucleotides matching TRBD2. The CDR3 sequence is 19 residues long. Germline values: CDR1 MGHRA, CDR2 YSYEKL.

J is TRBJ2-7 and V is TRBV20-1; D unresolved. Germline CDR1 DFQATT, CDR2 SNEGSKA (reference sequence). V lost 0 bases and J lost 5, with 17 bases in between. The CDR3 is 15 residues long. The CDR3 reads CSAREVGGRADEQYF. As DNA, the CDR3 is TGCAGTGCTAGAGAGGTCGGCGGTAGGGCCGACGAGCAGTACTTC.

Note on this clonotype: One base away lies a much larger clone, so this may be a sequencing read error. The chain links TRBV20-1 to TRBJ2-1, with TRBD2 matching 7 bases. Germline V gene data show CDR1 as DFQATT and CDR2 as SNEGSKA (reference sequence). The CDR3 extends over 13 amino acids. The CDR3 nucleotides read TGCAGTGCTGAGCGGGAATCCTACAATGGGCAGTTCTTC. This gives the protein CSAERESYNGQFF.

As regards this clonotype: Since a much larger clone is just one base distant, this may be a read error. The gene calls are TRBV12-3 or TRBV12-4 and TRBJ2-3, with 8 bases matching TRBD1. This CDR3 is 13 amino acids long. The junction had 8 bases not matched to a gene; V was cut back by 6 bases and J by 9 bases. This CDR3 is CASSTRTGYTQYF. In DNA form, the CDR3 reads TGTGCCAGCAGCACAAGGACAGGGTACACGCAGTATTTT.

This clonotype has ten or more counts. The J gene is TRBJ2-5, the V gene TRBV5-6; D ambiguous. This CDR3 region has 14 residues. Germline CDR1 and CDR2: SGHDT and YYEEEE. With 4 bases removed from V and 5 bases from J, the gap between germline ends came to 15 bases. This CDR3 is CASSKESTGETQYF. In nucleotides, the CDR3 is TGTGCCAGCAGCAAAGAAAGTACTGGGGAGACCCAGTACTTC.

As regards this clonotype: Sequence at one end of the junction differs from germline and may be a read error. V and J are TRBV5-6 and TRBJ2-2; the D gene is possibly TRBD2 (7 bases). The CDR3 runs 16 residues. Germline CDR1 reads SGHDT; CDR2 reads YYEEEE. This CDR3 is CASSLGGGQHTGELFF. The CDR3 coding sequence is TGTGCCAGCAGCTTGGGGGGGGGACAACACACCGGGGAACTGTTTTTT. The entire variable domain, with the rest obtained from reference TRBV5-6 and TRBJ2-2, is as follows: DAGVTQSPTHLIKTRGQQVTLRCSPKSGHDTVSWYQQALGQGPQFIFQYYEEEERQRGNFPDRFSGHQFPNYSSELNVNALLLGDSALYLCASSLGGGQHTGELFFGEGSRLTVL.

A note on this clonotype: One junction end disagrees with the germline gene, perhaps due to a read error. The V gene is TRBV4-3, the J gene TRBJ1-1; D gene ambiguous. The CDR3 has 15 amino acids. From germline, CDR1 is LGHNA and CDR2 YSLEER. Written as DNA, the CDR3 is TGCGCCAGCAGCCCCCGGGGAGTGGTGTACACTGAAGTTTCCTTT. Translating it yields CASSPRGVVYTEVSF.